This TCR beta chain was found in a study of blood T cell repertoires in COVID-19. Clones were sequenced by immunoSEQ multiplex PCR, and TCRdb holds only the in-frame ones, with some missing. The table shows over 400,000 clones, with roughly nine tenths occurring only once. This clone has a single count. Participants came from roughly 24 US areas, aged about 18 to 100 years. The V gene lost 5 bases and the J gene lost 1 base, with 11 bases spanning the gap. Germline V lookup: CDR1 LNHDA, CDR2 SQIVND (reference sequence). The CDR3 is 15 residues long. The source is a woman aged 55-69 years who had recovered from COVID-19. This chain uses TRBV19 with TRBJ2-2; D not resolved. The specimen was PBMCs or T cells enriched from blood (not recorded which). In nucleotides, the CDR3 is TGTGCCAGTAGTGGGCAGGCGAAGAACACCGGGGAGCTGTTTTTT. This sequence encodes CASSGQAKNTGELFF.